This T cell receptor (beta chain) was retrieved from a study of blood T cell repertoires in COVID-19. Whole-study context: Acute-phase and convalescent COVID-19 samples originated in the United States, Italy and Spain. PBMCs, B-cell-depleted T cells, or T cells were the source of the cDNA or gDNA that made up the material.

V lost 5 bases to trimming and J lost 3 bases, with 8 bases between them. The CDR3 runs 13 residues. As processed by the authors: The authors estimated nucleated cell counts from reference gene primer amplification. Clones were read by immunoSEQ multiplex PCR, and TCRdb kept only the in-frame ones, dropping some. V, J and clone size reflect that table, while D and trimming were determined from the DNA. The data hold about 140,000 clones, with about 91% observed a single time. V gene TRBV12-3 or TRBV12-4 combines with J gene TRBJ1-5; D uncertain. This TCR was recovered from a woman aged 55-75 years with acute or convalescent COVID-19. Sequences were obtained from peripheral blood. The CDR3 spells CASSRGNNQPQHF. In DNA form, the CDR3 reads TGTGCCAGCAGTCGAGGAAACAATCAGCCCCAGCATTTT.